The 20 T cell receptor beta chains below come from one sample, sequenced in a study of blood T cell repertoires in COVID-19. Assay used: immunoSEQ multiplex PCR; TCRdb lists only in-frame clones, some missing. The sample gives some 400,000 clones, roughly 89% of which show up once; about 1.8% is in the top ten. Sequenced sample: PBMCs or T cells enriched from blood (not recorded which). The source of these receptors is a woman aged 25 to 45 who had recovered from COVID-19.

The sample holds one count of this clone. The CDR3 is CASSYGTGGYTGELFF. The CDR3 DNA sequence: TGTGCCAGCAGTTACGGGACAGGGGGCTATACCGGGGAGCTGTTTTTT. The J gene is TRBJ2-2, the V gene TRBV6-5, with TRBD1 matching over 12 bases. The CDR3 runs 16 residues. Trimming cost V 2 bases and J 5 bases; bases outside gene matches: 3. The germline V gene encodes CDR1 MNHEY and CDR2 SVGAGI.

The chain's CDR3 is CASSLGGPDLDTQYF. The CDR3 region has the DNA TGTGCCAGCAGCTTAGGAGGGCCAGACCTAGATACGCAGTATTTT. The rearrangement joins TRBV7-9 to TRBJ2-3, with TRBD2 as a possible D gene (5 bases). This CDR3 has 15 residues. Trimming shortened V by 1 base and J by 5 bases, and 13 bases separated the two germline ends. Germline loops: CDR1 SEHNR, CDR2 FQNEAQ (reference sequence).

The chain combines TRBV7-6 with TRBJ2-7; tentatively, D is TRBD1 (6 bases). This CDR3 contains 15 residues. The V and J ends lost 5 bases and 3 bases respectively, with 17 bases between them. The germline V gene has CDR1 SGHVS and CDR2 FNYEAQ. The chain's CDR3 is CASSPRTDLYYEQYF. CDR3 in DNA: TGTGCCAGCAGCCCAAGGACAGACTTGTACTACGAGCAGTACTTC. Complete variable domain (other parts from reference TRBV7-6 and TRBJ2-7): GAGVSQSPRYKVTKRGQDVALRCDPISGHVSLYWYRQALGQGPEFLTYFNYEAQQDKSGLPNDRFSAERPEGSISTLTIQRTEQRDSAMYRCASSPRTDLYYEQYFGPGTRLTVT.

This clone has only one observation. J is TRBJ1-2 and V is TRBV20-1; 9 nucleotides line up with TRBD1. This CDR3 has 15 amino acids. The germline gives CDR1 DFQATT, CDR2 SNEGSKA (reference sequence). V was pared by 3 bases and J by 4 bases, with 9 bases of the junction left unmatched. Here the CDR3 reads CSASAITGGPYGYTF. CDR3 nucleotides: TGCAGTGCTAGTGCCATTACAGGGGGCCCCTATGGCTACACCTTC.

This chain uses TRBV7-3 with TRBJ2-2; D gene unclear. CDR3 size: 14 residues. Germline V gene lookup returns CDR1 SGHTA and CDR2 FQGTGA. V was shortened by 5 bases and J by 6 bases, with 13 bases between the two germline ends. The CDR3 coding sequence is TGTGCCAGCAGCCCTAATAAGAGTCCCGGGGAGCTGTTTTTT. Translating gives CASSPNKSPGELFF.

CDR3 sequence: CASGLQGLLGEQYF. The CDR3 DNA follows: TGCGCCAGCGGTCTCCAGGGCCTCCTCGGCGAGCAGTACTTC. V gene TRBV5-1 combines with J gene TRBJ2-7; tentative D call: TRBD1 (5 bases). Germline assignment: CDR1 SGHRS and CDR2 YFSETQ. The CDR3 consists of 14 residues. Trimming shortened V by 7 bases and J by 6 bases, and 20 bases separated the two germline ends. Supplemented by reference TRBV5-1 and TRBJ2-7, the full variable domain reads KAGVTQTPRYLIKTRGQQVTLSCSPISGHRSVSWYQQTPGQGLQFLFEYFSETQRNKGNFPGRFSGRQFSNSRSEMNVSTLELGDSALYLCASGLQGLLGEQYFGPGTRLTVT.

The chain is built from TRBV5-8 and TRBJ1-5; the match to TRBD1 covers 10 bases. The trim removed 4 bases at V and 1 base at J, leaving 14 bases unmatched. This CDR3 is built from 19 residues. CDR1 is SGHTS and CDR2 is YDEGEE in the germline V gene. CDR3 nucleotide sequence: TGTGCCAGCAGCCTAAGAGGGACAGGGGATTTGTTGAGCAATCAGCCCCAGCATTTT. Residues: CASSLRGTGDLLSNQPQHF.

The DNA for the CDR3 is TGTGCCAGCAGCCCCGGGACATTGACAATAGAGACCCAGTACTTC. It translates to CASSPGTLTIETQYF. V usage is TRBV5-6 and J usage is TRBJ2-5; perhaps TRBD1 as D (6 bases). CDR1 is SGHDT and CDR2 is YYEEEE in the germline V gene. This CDR3 comprises 15 residues. With 4 bases removed from V and 4 bases from J, the gap between germline ends came to 17 bases.

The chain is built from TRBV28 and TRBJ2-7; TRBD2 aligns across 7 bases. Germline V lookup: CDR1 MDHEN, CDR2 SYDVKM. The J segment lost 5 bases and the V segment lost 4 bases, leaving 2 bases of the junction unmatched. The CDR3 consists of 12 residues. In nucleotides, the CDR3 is TGTGCCAGCAGTTCGGGGGGACACGAGCAGTACTTC. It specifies CASSSGGHEQYF.

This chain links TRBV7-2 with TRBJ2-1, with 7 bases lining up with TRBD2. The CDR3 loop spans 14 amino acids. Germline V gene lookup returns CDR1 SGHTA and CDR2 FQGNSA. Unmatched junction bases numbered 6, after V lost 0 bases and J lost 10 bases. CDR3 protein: CASSLARAGGEQFF. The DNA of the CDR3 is TGTGCCAGCAGCTTAGCGCGCGCCGGGGGGGAGCAGTTCTTC.

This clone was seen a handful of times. The CDR3 nucleotides read TGTGCCAGTAGCCGCGATGGGCTTTTGGGTCAGCCCCAGCATTTT. Translating it yields CASSRDGLLGQPQHF. The chain couples TRBV9 to TRBJ1-5; D not resolved. There are 15 residues in the CDR3. Trimming left V 8 bases short and J 6 bases short, with 21 bases between. Germline CDR1 SGDLS, CDR2 YYNGEE.

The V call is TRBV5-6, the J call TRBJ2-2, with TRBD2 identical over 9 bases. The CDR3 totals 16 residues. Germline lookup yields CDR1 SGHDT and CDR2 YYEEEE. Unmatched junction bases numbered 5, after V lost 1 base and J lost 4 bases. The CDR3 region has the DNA TGTGCCAGCAGCTTGTTGCGGGGGGGTATCACCGGGGAGCTGTTTTTT. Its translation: CASSLLRGGITGELFF.

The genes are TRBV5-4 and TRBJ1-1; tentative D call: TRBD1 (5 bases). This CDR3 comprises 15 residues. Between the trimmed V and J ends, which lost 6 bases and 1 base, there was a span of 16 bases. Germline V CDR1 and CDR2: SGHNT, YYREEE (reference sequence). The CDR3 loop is CASNLKGLRNTEAFF. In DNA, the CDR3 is TGTGCCAGCAACCTCAAGGGGCTTCGGAACACTGAAGCTTTCTTT.

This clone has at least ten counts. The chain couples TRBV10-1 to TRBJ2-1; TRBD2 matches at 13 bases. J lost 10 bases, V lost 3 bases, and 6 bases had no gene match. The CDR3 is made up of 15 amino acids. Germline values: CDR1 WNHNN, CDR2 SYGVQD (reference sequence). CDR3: CASSETSGRVGEQFF. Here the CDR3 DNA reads TGCGCCAGCAGTGAAACTAGCGGGAGGGTCGGGGAGCAGTTCTTC.

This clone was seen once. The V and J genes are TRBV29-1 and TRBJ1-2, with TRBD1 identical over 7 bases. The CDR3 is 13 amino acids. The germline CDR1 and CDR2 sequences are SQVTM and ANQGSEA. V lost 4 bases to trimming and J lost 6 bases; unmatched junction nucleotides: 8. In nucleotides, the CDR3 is TGCAGCGTTGTAATAGGGGGCTTCGATGGCTACACCTTC. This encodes CSVVIGGFDGYTF. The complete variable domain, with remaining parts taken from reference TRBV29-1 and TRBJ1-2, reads SAVISQKPSRDICQRGTSLTIQCQVDSQVTMMFWYRQQPGQSLTLIATANQGSEATYESGFVIDKFPISRPNLTFSTLTVSNMSPEDSSIYLCSVVIGGFDGYTFGSGTRLTVV.

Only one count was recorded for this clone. The CDR3 DNA follows: TGTGCCAGTGGGGGGAATAGCGGGAGGGCCCCGGAGACCCAGTACTTC. Its protein product is CASGGNSGRAPETQYF. The gene calls are TRBV5-6 and TRBJ2-5; 11 nucleotides agree with TRBD2. Trimming cost V 8 bases and J 5 bases; bases outside gene matches: 14. The germline V gene has CDR1 SGHDT and CDR2 YYEEEE. The CDR3 is 16 amino acids. Full variable domain (rest looked up from reference TRBV5-6 and TRBJ2-5): DAGVTQSPTHLIKTRGQQVTLRCSPKSGHDTVSWYQQALGQGPQFIFQYYEEEERQRGNFPDRFSGHQFPNYSSELNVNALLLGDSALYLCASGGNSGRAPETQYFGPGTRLLVL.

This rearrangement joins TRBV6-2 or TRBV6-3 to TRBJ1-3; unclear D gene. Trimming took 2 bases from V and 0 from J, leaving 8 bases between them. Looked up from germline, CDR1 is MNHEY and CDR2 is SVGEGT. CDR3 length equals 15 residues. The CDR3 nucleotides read TGTGCCAGCAGTTACGCCGGAGGCTCTGGAAACACCATATATTTT. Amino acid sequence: CASSYAGGSGNTIYF.

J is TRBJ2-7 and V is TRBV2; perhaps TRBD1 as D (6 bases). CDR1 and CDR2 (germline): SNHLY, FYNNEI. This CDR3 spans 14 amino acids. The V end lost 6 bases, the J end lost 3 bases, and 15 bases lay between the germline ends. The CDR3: CASRQGHSYYEQYF. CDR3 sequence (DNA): TGTGCCAGCAGGCAGGGGCATTCCTACTACGAGCAGTACTTC.

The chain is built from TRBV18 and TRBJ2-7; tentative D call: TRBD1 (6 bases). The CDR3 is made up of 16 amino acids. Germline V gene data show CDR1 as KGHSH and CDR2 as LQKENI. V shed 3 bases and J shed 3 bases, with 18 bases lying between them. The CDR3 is CASSPIKSAQGYEQYF. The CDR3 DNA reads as TGTGCCAGCTCACCGATAAAATCAGCACAGGGCTACGAGCAGTACTTC.

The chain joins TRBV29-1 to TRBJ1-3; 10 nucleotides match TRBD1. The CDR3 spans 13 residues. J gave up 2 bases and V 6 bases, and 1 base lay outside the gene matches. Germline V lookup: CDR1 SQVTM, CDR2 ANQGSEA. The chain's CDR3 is CSVGTGAGNTIYF. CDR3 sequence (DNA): TGCAGCGTGGGGACAGGGGCTGGAAACACCATATATTTT.